This T cell receptor beta chain derives from a study of blood T cell repertoires in COVID-19. Using immunoSEQ multiplex PCR, the repertoire was profiled, and TCRdb retains in-frame clones only, with some absent. The sample records 80,000 or so clones, over 85% being singletons. Sequencing was carried out using peripheral blood. This TCR came from a man aged 50 or older with acute or convalescent COVID-19.

The CDR3 sequence: CASSTGLTRGFYNEQFF. The CDR3 nucleotides are TGTGCCAGTAGCACGGGACTCACGAGGGGTTTCTACAATGAGCAGTTCTTC. The chain links TRBV19 to TRBJ2-1, with D possibly matching TRBD2 (6 bases). Germline CDR1 and CDR2: LNHDA and SQIVND (reference sequence). Trimming removed 6 bases from V and 3 bases from J, with 21 bases in between. This CDR3 contains 17 residues.